Given below is one T cell receptor (beta chain) in context. TCRdb processed the 5' RACE reads anew with MiXCR; each CDR3 protein has one entry. The table includes almost 70,000 distinct CDR3 sequences, approximately 6.2% detected once. This specimen belongs to a study of T cells after yellow fever vaccination. V trimming: 0 bases; J trimming: 1 base; junction bases outside the gene matches: 3. This CDR3 contains 18 residues. The V gene's germline CDR1 is MNHEY and CDR2 SVGAGI. This TCR came from a man younger than 35 who received the YFV17D yellow fever vaccine. The material was CD4+ T cells sorted from PBMCs, obtained more than 14 days after the first yellow fever vaccination. The chain joins TRBV6-5 to TRBJ1-6; TRBD1 matches 10 bases. The CDR3 bases are TGTGCCAGCAGTTACTCGGGGACAGGGGTGTCCTATAATTCACCCCTCCACTTT. Translating gives CASSYSGTGVSYNSPLHF.